Each of the 10 T cell receptor beta chains below was sequenced from the same sample in a study of blood T cell repertoires in COVID-19. Sequencing used immunoSEQ multiplex PCR; TCRdb keeps in-frame clones, though not all of them. The table has under 250,000 clones, about 86% seen once; the top ten hold approximately 1.3%. The sequencing input was PBMCs or T cells enriched from blood (not recorded which). The receptors shown here come from a woman between 40 and 50 years old with acute COVID-19.

This clone was detected only once. V gene TRBV4-3 combines with J gene TRBJ1-2, with D hard to call. Looked up from germline, CDR1 is LGHNA and CDR2 is YSLEER. Between the trimmed V and J ends, which lost 0 bases and 4 bases, there was a span of 9 bases. The CDR3 extends over 14 amino acids. CDR3 DNA: TGCGCCAGCAGCCAAGAGGGAGGCCGCTATGGCTACACCTTC. Encoded protein: CASSQEGGRYGYTF.

The chain recombines TRBV24-1 with TRBJ1-5; tentative D call: TRBD1 (6 bases). This CDR3 spans 15 amino acids. Germline V gives CDR1 KGHDR, CDR2 SFDVKD. V was shortened by 4 bases and J by 10 bases, with 19 bases between the two germline ends. The CDR3 region has the DNA TGTGCCACCAGTGAGGGTAAAGGGACATTCGGACCCCAGCATTTT. Amino acids: CATSEGKGTFGPQHF.

The V call is TRBV28, the J call TRBJ1-6; D is perhaps TRBD1 (5 bases). Per germline, CDR1 MDHEN and CDR2 SYDVKM. The CDR3 totals 17 residues. With 7 bases removed from V and 0 bases from J, the gap between germline ends came to 16 bases. CDR3 DNA sequence: TGTGCCAGCACCTGGGGGACCGGGAGCTCCTATAATTCACCCCTCCACTTT. Amino acids: CASTWGTGSSYNSPLHF. Full variable domain (missing parts from reference TRBV28 and TRBJ1-6): DVKVTQSSRYLVKRTGEKVFLECVQDMDHENMFWYRQDPGLGLRLIYFSYDVKMKEKGDIPEGYSVSREKKERFSLILESASTNQTSMYLCASTWGTGSSYNSPLHFGNGTRLTVT.

This clone occurred a few times. This chain joins TRBV7-7 and TRBJ2-1; 10 bases match TRBD1. CDR1 and CDR2 (germline): SSHAT, FNYEAQ (reference sequence). This CDR3 has 15 amino acids. With V trimmed by 2 bases and J by 9 bases, 7 bases remained unmatched. CDR3 amino acids: CASSLRDRGLSEQFF. CDR3 nucleotide sequence: TGTGCCAGCAGCTTAAGGGACAGGGGATTGTCTGAGCAGTTCTTC.

V and J are TRBV18 and TRBJ2-1; 8 nucleotides line up with TRBD2. Germline loops: CDR1 KGHSH, CDR2 LQKENI. The trim removed 5 bases at V and 8 bases at J, leaving 5 bases unmatched. This CDR3 has 13 amino acids. The CDR3 DNA reads TGTGCCAGCTCAATCCAGCGGGGGCATGAGCAGTTCTTC. Translated, it gives CASSIQRGHEQFF.

V gene TRBV11-2 combines with J gene TRBJ2-4, with D perhaps matching TRBD2 (6 bases). The V gene's germline CDR1 is SGHAT and CDR2 FQNNGV. The CDR3 sequence is 19 residues long. The V and J ends lost 4 bases and 0 bases respectively, with 22 bases between them. CDR3 sequence (DNA): TGTGCCAGCAGCTCCCGGGGGACGGCAATTGCCATAGCCAAAAACATTCAGTACTTC. Protein: CASSSRGTAIAIAKNIQYF.

There are a few counts of this clone. This rearrangement joins TRBV29-1 to TRBJ2-2; tentatively, D is TRBD2 (5 bases). V was trimmed by 5 bases and J by 0 bases, leaving 10 bases between them. Germline values: CDR1 SQVTM, CDR2 ANQGSEA. The CDR3 has 14 residues. The CDR3 region has the DNA TGCAGCGTTTCTCGGGGTTCGAACACCGGGGAGCTGTTTTTT. It yields the protein CSVSRGSNTGELFF.

This chain connects TRBV7-6 to TRBJ2-1; TRBD1 agrees at 8 bases. Losses at the gene ends were 5 bases for V and 4 bases for J; bases not matched to a gene: 10. The CDR3 totals 16 residues. In germline, CDR1 is SGHVS, CDR2 FNYEAQ. DNA of the CDR3: TGTGCCAGCAGCCCCTTACCGGGACAGGCTTACAATGAGCAGTTCTTC. Encoded protein: CASSPLPGQAYNEQFF.

The chain carries TRBV5-6 and TRBJ1-6; 9 bases align to TRBD1. Unmatched junction bases numbered 5, after V lost 4 bases and J lost 9 bases. CDR1 is SGHDT and CDR2 is YYEEEE in the germline V gene. This CDR3 contains 14 residues. This CDR3 reads CASSEDRGSSPLHF. The CDR3 DNA is TGTGCCAGCAGCGAAGACAGGGGGAGTTCACCCCTCCACTTT.

The chain recombines TRBV5-1 with TRBJ1-2; D ambiguous. Trimming removed 0 bases at V and 5 bases at J, with 5 bases between. CDR3 length equals 12 residues. The germline gives CDR1 SGHRS, CDR2 YFSETQ. DNA for the CDR3: TGCGCCAGCAGCTTGGACACATATGGCTACACCTTC. This translates into CASSLDTYGYTF.